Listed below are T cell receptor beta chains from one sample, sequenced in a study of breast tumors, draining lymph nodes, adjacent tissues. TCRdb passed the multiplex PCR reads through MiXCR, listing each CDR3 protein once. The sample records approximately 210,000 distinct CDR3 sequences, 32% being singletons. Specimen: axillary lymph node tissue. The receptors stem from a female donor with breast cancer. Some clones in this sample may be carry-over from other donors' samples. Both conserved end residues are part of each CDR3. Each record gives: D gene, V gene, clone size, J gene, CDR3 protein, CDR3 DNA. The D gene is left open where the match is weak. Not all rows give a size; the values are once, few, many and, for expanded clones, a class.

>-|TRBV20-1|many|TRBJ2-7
CSATSPSSYEQYF
TGCAGTGCCACATCTCCGAGCTCCTACGAGCAGTACTTC
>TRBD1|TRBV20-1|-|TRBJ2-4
CSGTGDRGRLGAKNIQYF
TGCAGTGGAACCGGGGACAGGGGGCGGCTGGGAGCCAAAAACATTCAGTACTTC
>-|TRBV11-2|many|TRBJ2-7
CASSLDLREGQGYEQYF
TGTGCCAGCAGCTTAGATCTGCGGGAGGGACAGGGCTACGAGCAGTACTTC
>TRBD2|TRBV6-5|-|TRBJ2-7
CATTRGDYGQYF
TGTGCCACGACACGGGGGGATTACGGGCAGTACTTC
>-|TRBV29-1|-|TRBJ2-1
CSLEGSTYNEQFF
TGCAGCTTGGAGGGATCAACCTACAATGAGCAGTTCTTC
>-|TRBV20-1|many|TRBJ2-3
CSAGTVTDTQYF
TGCAGTGCTGGGACCGTCACAGATACGCAGTATTTT
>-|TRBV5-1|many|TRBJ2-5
CASSLVSGDDQYF
TGCGCCAGCAGCTTGGTTTCGGGAGACGACCAGTACTTC
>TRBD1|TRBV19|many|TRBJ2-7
CATSRTGLTYEQYF
TGTGCCACTTCGAGGACAGGATTGACCTACGAGCAGTACTTC
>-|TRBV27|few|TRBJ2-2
CASSLSRKTLVPKTGELFF
TGTGCCAGCAGTTTGTCCAGGAAAACCTTGGTCCCTAAGACCGGGGAGCTGTTTTTT
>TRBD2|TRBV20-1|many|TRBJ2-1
CSASIWASGRAGGNEQFF
TGCAGTGCTAGTATTTGGGCTAGCGGGAGGGCCGGGGGGAATGAGCAGTTCTTC